A selection of T cell receptor beta chains follows, all from one sample in a study of blood T cell repertoires in COVID-19. The assay was immunoSEQ multiplex PCR, and TCRdb's table has in-frame clones only and misses some. The profile covers around 700,000 clones, with 70% to 90% appearing a single time and under 0.3% taken by the ten largest. Sequenced material: peripheral blood. Receptors were obtained from a woman under 30 with acute or convalescent COVID-19. The CDR3 runs from the conserved cysteine through the conserved F or W. The D gene is left open where the match is weak. Expanded clones get a size class; other rows say once, few or many, or leave the size out.

TRBJ2-3,TRBV30,TRBD2,NA,TGTGCCTGGAACAAACTAGCGGTAGCTAGCACAGATACGCAGTATTTT,CAWNKLAVASTDTQYF
TRBJ1-3,TRBV5-6,TRBD1,NA,TGTGCCAGCAGCTTCCCGGACAGGGGATCTGGAAACACCATATATTTT,CASSFPDRGSGNTIYF
TRBJ1-5,TRBV30,NA,NA,TGTGCCTGGAGAGAGGGTCTTGGCAATCAGCCCCAGCATTTT,CAWREGLGNQPQHF
TRBJ1-4,TRBV4-1,NA,NA,TGCGCCAGCAGCCGTGGGGGCAGGGGCGCATCGATCGAAAAACTGTTTTTT,CASSRGGRGASIEKLFF
TRBJ2-1,TRBV6-4,TRBD2,once,TGTGCCAGCAGTGAAAGCGGGGGTAGCTACAATGAGCAGTTCTTC,CASSESGGSYNEQFF
TRBJ1-2,TRBV4-3,NA,NA,TGCGCCAGCAGCCAAGATGGAGGCCTAATGTGGCAAGGCGGCTACACCTTC,CASSQDGGLMWQGGYTF
TRBJ1-2,TRBV7-9,TRBD1,once,TGTGCCAGCAGCTTCCTGGACAGGGGTCCCTATGGCTACACCTTC,CASSFLDRGPYGYTF
TRBJ2-7,TRBV27,TRBD1,NA,TGTGCCAGCAGTAGACAGGGGTTAGACGAGCAGTACTTC,CASSRQGLDEQYF
TRBJ2-3,TRBV12-3/TRBV12-4,NA,NA,TGTGCCCTCTCGCAGGCAGATACGCAGTATTTT,CALSQADTQYF
TRBJ1-2,TRBV6-5,NA,NA,TGTGCCAGCAGCCTCCAATCGAGCGCTAACTATGGCTACACCTTC,CASSLQSSANYGYTF
TRBJ1-2,TRBV5-6,TRBD1,once,TGTGCCAGCAGCTTGGCGGTCCGACAGGGTCAGGCTGGCTACACCTTC,CASSLAVRQGQAGYTF
TRBJ1-2,TRBV7-8,TRBD1,NA,TGTGCCAGCATCCCTATGTCCGTGGGACAGTCGTATGGCTACACCTTC,CASIPMSVGQSYGYTF
TRBJ2-7,TRBV6-5,TRBD1,NA,TGTGCCAGCAAGAAGGGACAGGTCTACGAGCAGTACTTC,CASKKGQVYEQYF
TRBJ1-2,TRBV9,NA,NA,TGTGCCAGCAGCCCCCAAAGAGGAGGGAGTATTGGCTACACCTTC,CASSPQRGGSIGYTF
TRBJ1-2,TRBV27,NA,NA,TGTGCCAGCAGTCTCCTAGGGGGAAACTATGGCTACACCTTC,CASSLLGGNYGYTF
TRBJ1-2,TRBV6-5,TRBD1,NA,TGTGCCAGTCTATCAGGGGGGGGCTACACCTTC,CASLSGGGYTF
TRBJ2-1,TRBV6-2/TRBV6-3,TRBD2,NA,TGTGCCAGCAGTTACCCCGAGCGGGGGGCCTCGGGCAATGAGCAGTTCTTC,CASSYPERGASGNEQFF
TRBJ1-5,TRBV7-7,TRBD1,NA,TGTGCCAGCAGCTCCGGACAGGGACAGCCCCAGCATTTT,CASSSGQGQPQHF
TRBJ2-7,TRBV6-5,TRBD2,NA,TGTGCCAGCAGTTACGGGGCGGGGGGGTCCTACGAGCAGTACTTC,CASSYGAGGSYEQYF
TRBJ1-3,TRBV27,NA,NA,TGTGCCAGCAGTTCGGACAGCCGCTCGGGAAACACCATATATTTT,CASSSDSRSGNTIYF
TRBJ2-7,TRBV6-6,TRBD1,NA,TGTGCCAGCAGACCCAAAGACAGGGAAATCTACGAGCAGTACTTC,CASRPKDREIYEQYF
TRBJ1-1,TRBV6-1,NA,NA,TGTGCCAGCAGTGACACAGGCGTGAACACTGAAGCTTTCTTT,CASSDTGVNTEAFF
TRBJ1-1,TRBV18,NA,NA,TGTGCCAGCTCCCTCGTAGACACTGAAGCTTTCTTT,CASSLVDTEAFF
TRBJ1-1,TRBV4-1,NA,NA,TGCGCCAGCAGCCAAGAGGGGGGGCGAAGTAGTGAAGCTTTCTTT,CASSQEGGRSSEAFF
TRBJ1-6,TRBV2,NA,NA,TGTGCCAGCCGGGGTGAGAATTCACCCCTCCACTTT,CASRGENSPLHF
TRBJ1-2,TRBV10-3,NA,NA,TGTGCCATCAGGGACCGGGGGGCTGATGGCTACACCTTC,CAIRDRGADGYTF
TRBJ2-2,TRBV7-9,NA,NA,TGTGCCAGCAGCTTAGCTTCAGGGATCGGGGAGCTGTTTTTT,CASSLASGIGELFF
TRBJ1-1,TRBV19,TRBD1,NA,TGTGCCAGTAGTCCAGGGACAGGGGGCAACACTGAAGCTTTCTTT,CASSPGTGGNTEAFF
TRBJ1-5,TRBV4-1,NA,NA,TGCGCCAGCAGCCAAGAGAGGGTGAGGAGCAATCAGCCCCAGCATTTT,CASSQERVRSNQPQHF
TRBJ2-3,TRBV6-1,TRBD2,once,TGTGCCAGCAGTGAAGGGACTAGCGTTACGTGGGGACACACAGATACGCAGTATTTT,CASSEGTSVTWGHTDTQYF
TRBJ2-2,TRBV2,NA,NA,TGTGCCAGCAGTGTTGTTGTGACACTTACCGGGGAGCTGTTTTTT,CASSVVVTLTGELFF
TRBJ2-7,TRBV7-2,TRBD1,NA,TGTGCCAGCAGCAGAACCGGGACAGGGAACTACGAGCAGTACTTC,CASSRTGTGNYEQYF
TRBJ1-3,TRBV9,NA,NA,TGTGCCAGCAGCGCCACAGGGAGCTCTGGAAACACCATATATTTT,CASSATGSSGNTIYF
TRBJ1-2,TRBV9,TRBD1,NA,TGTGCCAGCAGCAAGGGGGCGGGTGGCTACACCTTC,CASSKGAGGYTF
TRBJ2-5,TRBV7-9,TRBD1,NA,TGTGCCAGCAGCTTACCAACCGGGACAGGTCAAGAGACCCAGTACTTC,CASSLPTGTGQETQYF
TRBJ1-1,TRBV5-1,TRBD1,NA,TGCGCCAGCAGCCCGCAGGGGGCCGAGGGCACTGAAGCTTTCTTT,CASSPQGAEGTEAFF
TRBJ1-2,TRBV3-1/TRBV3-2,NA,NA,TGTGCCAGCAGCCAAGGGCCTGTCTATGGCTACACCTTC,CASSQGPVYGYTF
TRBJ1-2,TRBV24-1,TRBD1,once,TGTGCCACCAGTGACCAAAACAGGGGTGGCTACACCTTC,CATSDQNRGGYTF
TRBJ2-7,TRBV18,TRBD2,NA,TGTGCCAGCTCAACTTGGGGGGGGTACGAGCAGTACTTC,CASSTWGGYEQYF
TRBJ2-7,TRBV30,TRBD2,NA,TGTGCCTGGAGTGTCCGACTAGCAGAGGAGCAGTACTTC,CAWSVRLAEEQYF
TRBJ1-1,TRBV14,NA,NA,TGTGCCAGCAGCCAGGGCCCCACTGAAGCTTTCTTT,CASSQGPTEAFF
TRBJ2-1,TRBV18,NA,NA,TGTGCCAGCTCAGTACTTCTAGCTGAAGATGAGCAGTTCTTC,CASSVLLAEDEQFF
TRBJ1-4,TRBV19,TRBD1,NA,TGTGCCAGTAGTATCCAGGGGACAGGGGCCGAAAAACTGTTTTTT,CASSIQGTGAEKLFF
TRBJ1-2,TRBV5-4,NA,NA,TGTGCCAGCAGCTTTAGACATCCCGACTATGGCTACACCTTC,CASSFRHPDYGYTF
TRBJ2-3,TRBV7-2,TRBD2,NA,TGTGCCAGCAGCCCCCTGGGCGGGGGGGCCTCCGATACGCAGTATTTT,CASSPLGGGASDTQYF
TRBJ2-1,TRBV6-6,NA,NA,TGTGCCAGCACCGCGGAGTCCTACAATGAGCAGTTCTTC,CASTAESYNEQFF
TRBJ1-5,TRBV19,TRBD1,NA,TGTGCCAGTAGTGACAGGGGGCTCAGTCAGCCCCAGCATTTT,CASSDRGLSQPQHF
TRBJ1-3,TRBV25-1,TRBD1,NA,TGTGCCAGCAGTCAGACGACAGGGTCGGGAGGAAACACCATATATTTT,CASSQTTGSGGNTIYF
TRBJ1-3,TRBV11-2,TRBD1,few,TGTGCCAGCAGCACCTACAGGGGCTCTGGAAACACCATATATTTT,CASSTYRGSGNTIYF
TRBJ1-2,TRBV7-9,NA,NA,TGTGCCAGCAGCCCCCCCGCGGCAGCACATGGCTACACCTTC,CASSPPAAAHGYTF
TRBJ1-3,TRBV10-3,TRBD1,NA,TGTGCCAGTACCGGGACAGGGCATGGAAACACCATATATTTT,CASTGTGHGNTIYF
TRBJ1-2,TRBV10-2,TRBD1,NA,TGCGCCAGCAGTTCGACAGGGTCTAGGGTCTATGGCTACACCTTC,CASSSTGSRVYGYTF
TRBJ1-5,TRBV6-5,NA,NA,TGTGCCAGCAGTTACTCGTCGGGGGGGAATCAGCCCCAGCATTTT,CASSYSSGGNQPQHF
TRBJ1-2,TRBV5-1,TRBD1,NA,TGCGCCAGCAGCAACGTCCGGACAGGGGGCGCAGTCTACACCTTC,CASSNVRTGGAVYTF
TRBJ1-5,TRBV19,TRBD1,NA,TGTGCCAGTAGTTTTGGGGGACAGCTTAATCAGCCCCAGCATTTT,CASSFGGQLNQPQHF
TRBJ2-5,TRBV18,TRBD1,NA,TGTGCCAGCTCACCGCGGGGGACAGGGGGCTTTCAGACCCAGTACTTC,CASSPRGTGGFQTQYF
TRBJ1-2,TRBV19,NA,once,TGTGCCAGTAGCCCCCCACTAGGATTGTTCTTTGGCTACACCTTC,CASSPPLGLFFGYTF
TRBJ2-1,TRBV7-9,NA,NA,TGTGCCAGCAGCTCAGGCAGGGTGTCCTACAATGAGCAGTTCTTC,CASSSGRVSYNEQFF
TRBJ1-1,TRBV9,NA,NA,TGTGCCAGCAGCGTATTGGGACATACGAACACTGAAGCTTTCTTT,CASSVLGHTNTEAFF